This TCR beta chain stems from a study of PD-L1 blockade in urothelial cancer (TCRdb year 2017). General notes on the study: Therapy was started in about 2014 for all patients, and atezolizumab 1,200 mg was administered intravenously every 3 weeks. Approximately 29 patients had pretreatment blood TCR-seq, about 25 had at least one posttreatment blood collection, and about 25 had tumor TCR-seq. The study, an exploratory multi-omic analysis, examined somatic, immune and clinical correlates of response to PD-L1 blockade with atezolizumab in urothelial cancer. In the same patients, pretreatment tumors underwent whole exome sequencing and RNA sequencing in addition to TCR sequencing. Pretreatment tumor samples, along with matched peripheral blood serially collected before and after atezolizumab treatment, were subjected to TCR sequencing. Durable clinical benefit was achieved by nine patients and was not achieved by 20 patients. An ECOG performance status of 0 or 1 was recorded for the patients, and 0 to 3 prior chemotherapy regimens had been received by the patients. Durable clinical benefit was defined as progression-free survival longer than 6 months, and TCR features were also tested against progression-free and overall survival. Blood samples gave median yields of around 150,000 T cells and some 84,000 unique TCRs, along with a median clonality of about 0.084. Blood samples were analyzed at two time points: 3 weeks after treatment start (second dose) and 6 weeks after treatment start. About nine tenths of the roughly 29 patients were identified as males with urothelial cancer of bladder origin, and a prior smoking history was reported by 18 of 29 patients.

A cohort of approximately 31 patients with locally advanced or metastatic urothelial carcinoma, treated at Memorial Sloan Kettering on a trial protocol, was included. Peripheral blood mononuclear cells were collected from each patient pretreatment and during treatment, giving between 1 and 8 total time points per patient. The Qiagen DNeasy Blood extraction kit was used to purify genomic DNA from total PBMCs and from tumor samples. Collected pretreatment and during treatment, PBMCs were isolated and stored as previously described. The CDR1 and CDR2 encoded by the germline V gene are SGHDT and YYEEEE. Cut back by 2 bases and 12 bases, the V and J ends lie 14 bases apart. From its cysteine to its phenylalanine, the CDR3 spans 13 amino acids. The read is trimmed to its CDR3 DNA, 39 bases read in frame from base 1. Synthetic TCR analog templates were spiked into each PCR to estimate absolute template abundance from read counts. TCRbeta CDR3 regions were amplified from genomic DNA with bias-controlled V and J gene primers using the immunoSEQ assay. Rearranged TCRbeta segments were sequenced at approximately 20X coverage. The authors' analysis ran thus. Clustering was used to correct sequencing errors, and CDR3s were annotated against IMGT to assign V, D and J genes. Downstream analyses used only productive TCRbeta rearrangements and left out out-of-frame or stop-codon sequences. To compute clonality, Shannon entropy was normalized by the log of the number of unique productive sequences and then subtracted from one. Clones differing between time points or between blood and tumor were identified by Fisher's exact test with Benjamini-Hochberg correction at adjusted p below 0.01. This is the immuneACCESS table as TCRdb keeps it, with only in-frame sequences that have V and J called. A part of the clones is gone; compared with another copy, unresolved V genes explain less than half, and the rest is unexplained. V, J and clone size were drawn from that table, and D and trimming were deduced from the DNA. The sample table lists 70,000 or so clones, 84% of them with a count of one. The ten largest clones add up to 4% to 5% of the sample.

What the work shows at the level of the full study, not this receptor alone: A pretreatment peripheral blood TCR clonality below the median was linked to improved progression-free and overall survival. Greater expansion of tumor-associated TCR clones in peripheral blood 3 weeks after the start of treatment was observed in patients with durable benefit (n of about 20, p = 0.022). Small sample size (n of about 29) and many exploratory analyses mean the results are intended to be hypothesis-generating.

A note on this clone: Which antigen it targets is not known. Within one base of it there is no much larger clone, and no base qualities were kept.

The rearrangement combines TRBV5-6 with TRBJ1-4; the D region possibly corresponds to TRBD1 (5 bases align). This clonotype was obtained from a man between 70 and 80 years old with urothelial cancer. The specimen was PBMCs, collected around atezolizumab (anti-PD-L1) treatment. The CDR3 protein is CASSFGAASELFF. The DNA reads TGTGCCAGCAGCTTTGGGGCGGCGAGTGAACTGTTTTTT.